This T cell receptor (beta chain) stems from a study of blood T cell repertoires in COVID-19. After removal of 0 bases from V and 4 bases from J, the junction contained 8 bases not matched to a gene. The CDR3 extends over 19 amino acids. The germline gives CDR1 SGHDN, CDR2 FVKESK. Some clones are missing from TCRdb's copy, which holds only in-frame ones; the method was immunoSEQ multiplex PCR. The profile shows tens of thousands of clones, around 80% of them singletons. This clonotype was obtained from a human donor in a cohort sampled during active COVID-19. Input material: peripheral blood. V and J are TRBV14 and TRBJ2-6, with 11 bases fitting TRBD1. In DNA form, the CDR3 reads TGTGCCAGCAGCCAAGAAATAGGACAGGGGGCGGCCGGGGCCAACGTCCTGACTTTC. The encoded protein is CASSQEIGQGAAGANVLTF. Supplemented by reference TRBV14 and TRBJ2-6, the full variable domain reads EAGVTQFPSHSVIEKGQTVTLRCDPISGHDNLYWYRRVMGKEIKFLLHFVKESKQDESGMPNNRFLAERTGGTYSTLKVQPAELEDSGVYFCASSQEIGQGAAGANVLTFGAGSRLTVL.